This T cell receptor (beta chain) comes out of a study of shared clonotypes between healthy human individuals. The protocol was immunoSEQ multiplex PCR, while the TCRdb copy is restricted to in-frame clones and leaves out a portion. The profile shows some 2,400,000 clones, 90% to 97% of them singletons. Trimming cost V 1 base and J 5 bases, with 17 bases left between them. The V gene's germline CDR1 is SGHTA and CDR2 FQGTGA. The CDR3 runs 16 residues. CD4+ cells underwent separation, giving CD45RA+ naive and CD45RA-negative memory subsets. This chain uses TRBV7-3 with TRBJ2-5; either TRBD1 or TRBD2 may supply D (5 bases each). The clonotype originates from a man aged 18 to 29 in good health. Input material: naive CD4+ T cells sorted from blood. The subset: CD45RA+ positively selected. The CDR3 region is CASSLRPWDPGETQYF. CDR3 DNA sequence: TGTGCCAGCAGCTTAAGACCTTGGGACCCGGGGGAGACCCAGTACTTC.